Included here is one T cell receptor (beta chain) sequence, with context. Germline V gene sequence: CDR1 SEHNR, CDR2 FQNEAQ (reference sequence). V lost 1 base and J 2 bases, leaving 13 bases between the germline ends. There are 16 residues in the CDR3. The assay was immunoSEQ multiplex PCR, and TCRdb's table has in-frame clones only and misses some. In the table there are a few hundred thousand clones, approximately 81% of which are singletons. The data were taken from a study of blood T cell repertoires in COVID-19. At the level of the study: PBMCs, B-cell-depleted T cells, or T cells provided the cDNA or gDNA that made up the material.

Cohorts were based on clinical histories the participants reported. V and J are TRBV7-9 and TRBJ2-3, with D maybe TRBD1 (5 bases). The sequence was obtained from a woman aged 50 to 65 who had been exposed to COVID-19. The sequenced material came from PBMCs or T cells enriched from blood (not recorded which). This chain's CDR3 is CASSLDQSGPTDTQYF. The DNA of the CDR3 is TGTGCCAGCAGCTTAGATCAGTCAGGGCCCACAGATACGCAGTATTTT.